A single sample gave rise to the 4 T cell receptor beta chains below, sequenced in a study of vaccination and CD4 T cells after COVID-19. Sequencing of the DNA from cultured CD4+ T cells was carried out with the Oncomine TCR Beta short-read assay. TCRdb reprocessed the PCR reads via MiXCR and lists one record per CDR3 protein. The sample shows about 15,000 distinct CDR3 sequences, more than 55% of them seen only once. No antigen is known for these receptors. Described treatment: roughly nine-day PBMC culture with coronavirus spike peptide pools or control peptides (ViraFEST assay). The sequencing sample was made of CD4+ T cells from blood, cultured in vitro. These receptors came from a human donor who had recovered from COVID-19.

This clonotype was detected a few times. As DNA, the CDR3 is TGTGCCAGCAGCCAAGATGCTAGCGGGACTCAAGAGACCCAGTACTTC. Protein: CASSQDASGTQETQYF. V usage is TRBV4-2 and J usage is TRBJ2-5; 9 bases agree with TRBD2. This CDR3 spans 16 amino acids. Germline-derived CDR1 and CDR2 are LGHNA and YNFKEQ. Trimming at V came to 0 bases and at J to 2 bases, leaving 4 bases not matched to a gene.

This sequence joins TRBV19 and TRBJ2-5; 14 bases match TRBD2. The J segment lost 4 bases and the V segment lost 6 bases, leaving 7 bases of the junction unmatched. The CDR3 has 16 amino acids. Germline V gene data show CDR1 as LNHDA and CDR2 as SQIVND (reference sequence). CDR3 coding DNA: TGTGCCAGTAGCCGACTAGCGGGAGGGCCGGGAGAGACCCAGTACTTC. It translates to CASSRLAGGPGETQYF. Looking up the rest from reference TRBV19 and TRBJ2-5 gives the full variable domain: DGGITQSPKYLFRKEGQNVTLSCEQNLNHDAMYWYRQDPGQGLRLIYYSQIVNDFQKGDIAEGYSVSREKKESFPLTVTSAQKNPTAFYLCASSRLAGGPGETQYFGPGTRLLVL.

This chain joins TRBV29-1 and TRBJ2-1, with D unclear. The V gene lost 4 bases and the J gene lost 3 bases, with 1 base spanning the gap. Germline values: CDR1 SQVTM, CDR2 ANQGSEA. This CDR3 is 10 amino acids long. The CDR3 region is CSVGYNEQFF. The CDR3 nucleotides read TGCAGCGTTGGCTACAATGAGCAGTTCTTC.

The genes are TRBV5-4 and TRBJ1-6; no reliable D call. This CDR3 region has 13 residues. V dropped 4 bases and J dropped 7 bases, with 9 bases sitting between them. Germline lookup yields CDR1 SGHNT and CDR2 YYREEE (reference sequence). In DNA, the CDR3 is TGTGCCAGCAGCCCCCCCTCGAATTCACCCCTCCACTTT. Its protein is CASSPPSNSPLHF.